This T cell receptor beta chain was sequenced in a study of Ad26.COV2.S vaccination and SARS-CoV-2 variants. Overall study context: Enrolled in COV1001, the donor was in the Ad26.COV2.S trial arm, which received the vaccine. The study, taken as a whole, reports: Placebo and vaccine recipients had non-spike TCR breadth that was similar. Spike-specific responses of CD8+ and CD4+ T cells were reported to display substantial breadth after vaccination.

The table came from immunoSEQ multiplex PCR; TCRdb's copy has only in-frame clones and leaves some out. This repertoire shows fewer than 400,000 clones, approximately 87% found once; its top ten account for around 5%. Per germline, CDR1 LNHDA and CDR2 SQIVND (reference sequence). The CDR3 runs to 14 residues. V lost 6 bases, J lost 10 bases, and 19 bases lay in between. Details on this clone: Antigen specificity is unknown.

Sample treatment: about 20 received Ad26.COV2.S at low or high dose, single or two shots; 5 received placebo; per-sample allocation not given. All samples were drawn on day 63, counting from the first vaccine or placebo injection. In Boston, an adult donor aged 18-55 years took part. This material consisted of peripheral blood, taken in a trial of Ad26.COV2.S vaccine versus placebo. This receptor was taken from a person between 18 and 59 years old who received the Ad26.COV2.S COVID-19 vaccine or a placebo. The genes are TRBV19 and TRBJ1-5; the D gene is possibly TRBD1 (5 bases). DNA for the CDR3: TGTGCCAGTAGCTATACGGAGGGACTAGATCCCCAGCATTTT. Translating gives CASSYTEGLDPQHF.